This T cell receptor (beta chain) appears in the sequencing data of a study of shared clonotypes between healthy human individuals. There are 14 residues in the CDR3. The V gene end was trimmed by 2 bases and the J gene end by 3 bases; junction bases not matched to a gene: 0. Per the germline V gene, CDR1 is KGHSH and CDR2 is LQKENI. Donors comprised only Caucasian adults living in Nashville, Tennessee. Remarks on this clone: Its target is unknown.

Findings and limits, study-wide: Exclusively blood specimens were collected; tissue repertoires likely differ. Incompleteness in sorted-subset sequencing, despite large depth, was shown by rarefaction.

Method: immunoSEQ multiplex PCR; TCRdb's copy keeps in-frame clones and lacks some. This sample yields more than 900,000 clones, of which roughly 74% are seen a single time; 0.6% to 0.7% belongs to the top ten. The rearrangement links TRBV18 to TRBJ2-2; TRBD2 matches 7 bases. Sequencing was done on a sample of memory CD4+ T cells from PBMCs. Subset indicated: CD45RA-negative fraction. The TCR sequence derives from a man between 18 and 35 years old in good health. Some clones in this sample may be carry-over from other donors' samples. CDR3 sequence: CASSPAGDTGELFF. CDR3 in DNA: TGTGCCAGCTCACCAGCGGGAGACACCGGGGAGCTGTTTTTT. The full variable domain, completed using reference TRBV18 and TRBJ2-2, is NAGVMQNPRHLVRRRGQEARLRCSPMKGHSHVYWYRQLPEEGLKFMVYLQKENIIDESGMPKERFSAEFPKEGPSILRIQQVVRGDSAAYFCASSPAGDTGELFFGEGSRLTVL.